This TCR beta chain derives from a study of shared clonotypes between healthy human individuals. Study-wide background: Donors consisted of a couple of women and a few men between 18 and 49. General study points: When compared with the clonotypes that were shared by all four sorted-subset donors, the non-shared clonotypes turned out to have lower generation probabilities. Few donors limited the genetic and exposure-history diversity represented.

On this clone itself: Its target is not known.

Trimming left V 0 bases short and J 4 bases short, with 15 bases between. The germline V gene has CDR1 SGHNT and CDR2 YYREEE (reference sequence). This CDR3 spans 16 amino acids. In the original processing: There were no quality scores in the junction-only immunoSEQ sequences, so filtering differed. Generated by immunoSEQ multiplex PCR, the TCRdb table keeps only in-frame clones and is missing some. V and J calls and clone size are as listed in that table; D and trimming were resolved from the DNA. The sample carries under 350,000 clones, 80% to 90% recorded once. The chain couples TRBV5-4 to TRBJ2-3; D possibly corresponds to TRBD1 (6 bases). This clonotype was obtained from a man aged 18 to 30 in good health. Input material: memory CD8+ T cells sorted from blood. Subset in this sample: CD45RO+ cells pooled with CCR7-negative TemRA cells. The CDR3 protein is CASSLDGGSVADTQYF. CDR3 in DNA: TGTGCCAGCAGCTTGGATGGGGGCTCAGTCGCAGATACGCAGTATTTT.